What follows are 14 T cell receptor beta chains derived from one specimen sequenced in a study of cytomegalovirus exposure and HLA in healthy donors. PCR was performed using 60 Vbeta and 13 Jbeta primers. Using immunoSEQ multiplex PCR, the repertoire was profiled, and TCRdb retains in-frame clones only, with some absent. The sample has approximately 100,000 clones; roughly 79% are singletons. The sequenced material came from PBMCs. The receptor source for this set is a woman in her 40s in good health and CMV-seronegative.

J is TRBJ1-2 and V is TRBV7-9, with no clear D. Germline V gene sequence: CDR1 SEHNR, CDR2 FQNEAQ (reference sequence). This CDR3 is 11 amino acids long. Trimming removed 7 bases at V and 6 bases at J, with 9 bases between. CDR3 DNA: TGTGCCAGCACGGAAGAGGATGGCTACACCTTC. Its translation: CASTEEDGYTF. Variable domain in full (rest from reference TRBV7-9 and TRBJ1-2): DTGVSQNPRHKITKRGQNVTFRCDPISEHNRLYWYRQTLGQGPEFLTYFQNEAQLEKSRLLSDRFSAERPKGSFSTLEIQRTEQGDSAMYLCASTEEDGYTFGSGTRLTVV.

V is TRBV1 and J is TRBJ1-2. TRBV1 is assigned pseudogene status. CDR3 size: 14 residues. CDR3 residues: CTRVRFREVYGYTF. The CDR3 bases are TGCACCAGGGTTAGATTCCGGGAAGTCTATGGCTACACCTTC.

The CDR3 DNA sequence: TGTGCCAGCAGCTCTTCCGACAGGGGAAGGAATCAGCCCCAGCATTTT. This encodes CASSSSDRGRNQPQHF. V gene TRBV7-8 combines with J gene TRBJ1-5; 8 bases align to TRBD1. V was clipped by 4 bases and J by 4 bases; unmatched bases: 9. CDR1 is SGHVS and CDR2 is FQNEAQ in the germline V gene. CDR3 length equals 16 residues.

This clone has just one count. CDR3 bases: TGTGCCAGCAGTTTAATTCCTAGGACAGGGTATGGCTACACCTTC. Its translation: CASSLIPRTGYGYTF. This chain joins TRBV27 and TRBJ1-2; 8 nucleotides agree with TRBD1. Germline lookup yields CDR1 MNHEY and CDR2 SMNVEV (reference sequence). The CDR3 covers 15 residues. J lost 5 bases, V lost 2 bases, and 7 bases had no gene match.

The V call is TRBV2, the J call TRBJ1-1; possibly TRBD1 for D (5 bases). The length of the CDR3 is 12 residues. The V and J ends lost 4 bases and 6 bases respectively, with 9 bases between them. Germline-derived CDR1 and CDR2 are SNHLY and FYNNEI. In DNA form, the CDR3 reads TGTGCCAGCAGTGGGAGGGGCTCTGAAGCTTTCTTT. It codes for CASSGRGSEAFF.

The chain recombines TRBV9 with TRBJ1-1; the D gene is possibly TRBD1 (5 bases). CDR1 and CDR2 from the germline V gene are SGDLS and YYNGEE. This CDR3 spans 13 amino acids. V gave up 2 bases and J gave up 3 bases, with 8 bases separating them. The CDR3 loop is CASSVKGDTEAFF. The CDR3 coding sequence is TGTGCCAGCAGCGTTAAAGGGGACACTGAAGCTTTCTTT. The full variable domain, its missing parts supplied by reference TRBV9 and TRBJ1-1, is DSGVTQTPKHLITATGQRVTLRCSPRSGDLSVYWYQQSLDQGLQFLIQYYNGEERAKGNILERFSAQQFPDLHSELNLSSLELGDSALYFCASSVKGDTEAFFGQGTRLTVV.

In nucleotides, the CDR3 is TGTGCCAGCAGCGGACGGACTAGCGGTACCACCGGGGAGCTGTTTTTT. This translates into CASSGRTSGTTGELFF. The chain couples TRBV9 to TRBJ2-2, with TRBD2 matching over 10 bases. The CDR3 is 16 residues long. Per germline, CDR1 SGDLS and CDR2 YYNGEE. V was pared by 3 bases and J by 4 bases, with 6 bases of the junction left unmatched.

This chain connects TRBV13 to TRBJ1-2; perhaps TRBD1 as D (5 bases). CDR1 is PRHDT, CDR2 FYEKMQ, per germline (reference sequence). Trimming removed 2 bases at V and 8 bases at J, with 18 bases between. This CDR3 has 15 residues. In DNA, the CDR3 is TGTGCCAGCAGCTTAACCCGGGGAGGGGTGAGCGGCTACACCTTC. Translated: CASSLTRGGVSGYTF.

The chain carries TRBV7-2 and TRBJ1-1, with D tentatively TRBD1 (5 bases). Germline V lookup: CDR1 SGHTA, CDR2 FQGNSA. The germline V and J ends were trimmed by 5 bases and 5 bases, with 12 bases remaining between them. The CDR3 spans 13 residues. CDR3 residues: CASSRPGSTEAFF. As DNA, the CDR3 is TGTGCCAGCAGCCGTCCAGGGTCTACTGAAGCTTTCTTT. Variable domain in full (rest from reference TRBV7-2 and TRBJ1-1): GAGVSQSPSNKVTEKGKDVELRCDPISGHTALYWYRQSLGQGLEFLIYFQGNSAPDKSGLPSDRFSAERTGGSVSTLTIQRTQQEDSAVYLCASSRPGSTEAFFGQGTRLTVV.

J is TRBJ2-1 and V is TRBV6-5; 7 bases line up with TRBD2. The trim removed 6 bases at V and 8 bases at J, leaving 4 bases unmatched. Germline V gene sequence: CDR1 MNHEY, CDR2 SVGAGI. This CDR3 contains 12 residues. CDR3 loop: CASSETSHEQFF. The DNA of the CDR3 is TGTGCCAGCAGCGAGACTAGCCATGAGCAGTTCTTC.

The J gene is TRBJ1-6, the V gene TRBV2; D call uncertain. Germline V gene lookup returns CDR1 SNHLY and CDR2 FYNNEI. This CDR3 is built from 14 residues. The V end lost 11 bases, the J end lost 5 bases, and 16 bases lay between the germline ends. The CDR3 region is CAVDNGSDNSPLHF. Written as DNA, the CDR3 is TGTGCCGTTGACAATGGTTCCGATAATTCACCCCTCCACTTT.

This clone has only a few counts. The chain joins TRBV27 to TRBJ2-3, with D tentatively TRBD1 (6 bases). The CDR3 is made up of 17 amino acids. Germline CDR1 reads MNHEY; CDR2 reads SMNVEV (reference sequence). Deletions cut 6 bases from V and 2 bases from J, with 21 bases between. The chain's CDR3 is CASSPLFPRGNTDTQYF. DNA for the CDR3: TGTGCCAGCAGCCCCCTGTTCCCCAGGGGAAACACAGATACGCAGTATTTT.

The chain employs TRBV7-3 and TRBJ2-1; 8 nucleotides align to TRBD2. Unmatched junction bases numbered 5, after V lost 3 bases and J lost 4 bases. Germline loops: CDR1 SGHTA, CDR2 FQGTGA. The CDR3 is 15 amino acids. CDR3 in amino acids: CASSFRAGEYNEQFF. CDR3 DNA sequence: TGTGCCAGCAGCTTTCGAGCGGGGGAGTACAATGAGCAGTTCTTC. The entire variable domain, with the rest obtained from reference TRBV7-3 and TRBJ2-1, is as follows: GAGVSQTPSNKVTEKGKYVELRCDPISGHTALYWYRQSLGQGPEFLIYFQGTGAADDSGLPNDRFFAVRPEGSVSTLKIQRTERGDSAVYLCASSFRAGEYNEQFFGPGTRLTVL.

The J gene is TRBJ2-1, the V gene TRBV5-1, with D unresolved. This CDR3 has 14 amino acids. Germline lookup yields CDR1 SGHRS and CDR2 YFSETQ. The V end lost 4 bases, the J end lost 8 bases, and 16 bases lay between the germline ends. CDR3 DNA sequence: TGCGCCAGCAGCCTCGACTCTCCCCGGGATGAGCAGTTCTTC. This sequence encodes CASSLDSPRDEQFF.